Listed below are T cell receptor beta chains from one sample, sequenced in a study of T-cell reconstitution after alpha-beta-depleted transplantation in children. A single record per CDR3 protein comes from TCRdb applying MiXCR to the PCR reads. The table includes about 270,000 distinct CDR3 sequences, nearly 10% detected once. This specimen was PBMCs from the stem cell graft donor, taken from the stem cell graft. These receptors all stem from a human donor who donated a stem cell graft to a child with SCID. Both conserved end residues are part of each CDR3. D genes are given only for firm matches. Some rows have no size entry. The others give once, few or many, or a class for an expanded clone.

>TRBJ2-3|TRBD2|TRBV27|few|16
TGTGCCAGCAGTAAGAGGGTGGGGGGGAGCACAGATACGCAGTATTTT
CASSKRVGGSTDTQYF
>TRBJ2-1|NA|TRBV21-1|NA|16
TGTGCCAGCAGCGTCCCTGGGGTACCCCCCTACAATGAGCAGTTCTTC
CASSVPGVPPYNEQFF
>TRBJ2-1|NA|TRBV18|few|15
TGTGCCAGCTCACCCCAGTGGGGATCCTACAATGAGCAGTTCTTC
CASSPQWGSYNEQFF
>TRBJ1-1|NA|TRBV29-1|NA|12
TGCAGCGTTTACAGGGATGGTACTGAAGCTTTCTTT
CSVYRDGTEAFF
>TRBJ2-1|NA|TRBV10-3|NA|13
TGTGCCATCAGTGAGAGAGCGACCGAGGAGCAGTTCTTC
CAISERATEEQFF
>TRBJ2-3|TRBD1|TRBV6-5|few|15
TGTGCCAGCAGTTACGGGCAGGGGGCCGCAGATACGCAGTATTTT
CASSYGQGAADTQYF
>TRBJ2-1|NA|TRBV6-1|many|13
TGTGCCAGCAGTCCCCCGGTCGGGAATGAGCAGTTCTTC
CASSPPVGNEQFF
>TRBJ2-1|TRBD1|TRBV6-5|NA|12
TGTGCCAGCAGCATGACAGGGGATGAGCAGTTCTTC
CASSMTGDEQFF
>TRBJ2-1|NA|TRBV7-2|NA|15
TGTGCCAGCAGCTTGCACAGTACAACATTCAATGAGCAGTTCTTC
CASSLHSTTFNEQFF
>TRBJ1-1|NA|TRBV10-3|many|12
TGTGCCGTCCGCAGGGAATCGGCTGAAGCTTTCTTT
CAVRRESAEAFF
>TRBJ2-2|TRBD1|TRBV27|few|15
TGTGCCATTCGAGGGGGCAGCGCGAACACCGGGGAGCTGTTTTTT
CAIRGGSANTGELFF
>TRBJ2-3|NA|TRBV9|NA|15
TGTGCCAGCAGCGTAGTTGGCGGGGGCACAGATACGCAGTATTTT
CASSVVGGGTDTQYF
>TRBJ2-1|NA|TRBV7-3|few|15
TGTGCCAGCAGCTTAACCGGAGGGGGGGCCGATGAGCAGTTCTTC
CASSLTGGGADEQFF
>TRBJ1-6|NA|TRBV3-1|many|13
TGTGCCAGCAGCCATGTTGAGGGGTCACCCCTCCACTTT
CASSHVEGSPLHF
>TRBJ2-3|NA|TRBV10-3|many|14
TGTGCCATCAGTCCGGGACGGAGCACAGATACGCAGTATTTT
CAISPGRSTDTQYF
>TRBJ2-3|TRBD1|TRBV27|few|15
TGTGCCGCGATATCCGGGACAGGGGGGACAGATACGCAGTATTTT
CAAISGTGGTDTQYF
>TRBJ2-5|TRBD2|TRBV28|medium-sized|17
TGTGCCAGCAGTCCCCCGGCCCTAGCGGGGGACGATGGGACCCAGTACTTC
CASSPPALAGDDGTQYF
>TRBJ2-5|TRBD1|TRBV24-1|many|15
TGTGCCACCAGTAAAGGACAGGATCGCTCCGAGACCCAGTACTTC
CATSKGQDRSETQYF
>TRBJ1-1|NA|TRBV6-1|many|11
TGTGCCATATCTTCTGGCGCTGAAGCTTTCTTT
CAISSGAEAFF
>TRBJ2-3|TRBD2|TRBV25-1|few|14
TGTGCCAGCTCGACTAGCGGGGGAACAGATACGCAGTATTTT
CASSTSGGTDTQYF
>TRBJ1-6|NA|TRBV6-5|few|12
TGTGCCAGCAGTAAAGGGAATTCACCCCTCCACTTT
CASSKGNSPLHF
>TRBJ1-2|NA|TRBV20-1|NA|17
TGCTGTGCTAGAGACCTTTACGATACCATTATTAACTATGGCTACACCTTC
CCARDLYDTIINYGYTF
>TRBJ2-3|NA|TRBV5-1|many|15
TGCGCCAGCAGCCCCGATCGGGGGAGCGAAGATACGCAGTATTTT
CASSPDRGSEDTQYF
>TRBJ1-6|NA|TRBV28|few|17
TGTGCCAGCACCCAGCCTCCCGGATACTCCTATAATTCACCCCTCCACTTT
CASTQPPGYSYNSPLHF
>TRBJ2-1|TRBD2|TRBV12-3/TRBV12-4|many|16
TGTGCCAGCAGTCCCCAGACTAGCGGGGGGGCGGGTGAGCAGTTCTTC
CASSPQTSGGAGEQFF
>TRBJ1-2|TRBD1|TRBV6-5|few|15
TGTGCCAGCAAACCCCCGAGGCAGGGGGGCTATGGCTACACCTTC
CASKPPRQGGYGYTF
>TRBJ2-1|NA|TRBV6-1|NA|14
TGTGCCAGCAGTACCGCCGGGGCTCCAAATGAGCAGTTCTTC
CASSTAGAPNEQFF
>TRBJ2-3|TRBD1|TRBV2|few|14
TGTGCCAGCAGATGGACAGGGGATACAGATACGCAGTATTTT
CASRWTGDTDTQYF
>TRBJ2-2|NA|TRBV5-1|NA|13
TGCGCCAGCAGCCCCAGATGGGACGGGGAGCTGTTTTTT
CASSPRWDGELFF
>TRBJ2-3|TRBD1|TRBV27|NA|14
TGTGCCAGCAGTGGACAGGGGGGAACAGATACGCAGTATTTT
CASSGQGGTDTQYF
>TRBJ2-7|NA|TRBV28|few|14
TGTGCCAGCAGGCCCGGGGGCCCTAGCTACGAGCAGTACTTC
CASRPGGPSYEQYF
>TRBJ2-1|NA|TRBV12-3/TRBV12-4|many|11
TGTGCCAGCAGTTTTGACCGGAGGGGGTTCTTC
CASSFDRRGFF
>TRBJ2-7|NA|TRBV20-1|NA|15
TGCAGTGCTAGAGATCTGAATACAGTCTCCTACGAGCAGTACTTC
CSARDLNTVSYEQYF
>TRBJ1-1|NA|TRBV5-1|many|14
TGCGCCAGCAGCTATCTTCCTACGAACACTGAAGCTTTCTTT
CASSYLPTNTEAFF
>TRBJ2-2|NA|TRBV29-1|few|13
TGCAGCGTCCGGAAGGGGAACACCGGGGAGCTGTTTTTT
CSVRKGNTGELFF
>TRBJ2-7|NA|TRBV7-9|NA|15
TGTGCCAGCAGCCCCCAAGGGGGGGATCGCTACGAGCAGTACTTC
CASSPQGGDRYEQYF
>TRBJ1-1|TRBD1|TRBV20-1|many|14
TGCAGTGCTGAATTCGGGACAGGGAACACTGAAGCTTTCTTT
CSAEFGTGNTEAFF